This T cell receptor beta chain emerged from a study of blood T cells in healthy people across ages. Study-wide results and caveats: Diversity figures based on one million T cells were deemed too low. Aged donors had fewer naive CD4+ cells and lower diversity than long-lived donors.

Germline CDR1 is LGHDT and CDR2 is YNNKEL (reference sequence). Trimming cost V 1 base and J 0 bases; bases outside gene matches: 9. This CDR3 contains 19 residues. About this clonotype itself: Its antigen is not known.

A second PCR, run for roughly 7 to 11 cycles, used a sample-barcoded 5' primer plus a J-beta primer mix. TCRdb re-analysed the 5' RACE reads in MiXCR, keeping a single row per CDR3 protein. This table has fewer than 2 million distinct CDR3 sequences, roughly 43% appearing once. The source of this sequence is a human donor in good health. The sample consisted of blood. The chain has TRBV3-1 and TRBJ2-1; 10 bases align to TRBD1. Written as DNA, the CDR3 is TGTGCCAGCAGCCAAGTGAAGGGACAGGGGACGAGCTCCTACAATGAGCAGTTCTTC. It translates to CASSQVKGQGTSSYNEQFF.